This TCR beta chain was sequenced in a study of shared clonotypes between healthy human individuals. Overall study: Three CD4 naive, three CD4 memory, two CD8 naive and one CD8 memory plate were used per donor. Study conclusions and caveats: The donor pool, a small one, limited the genetic and exposure-history diversity represented.

Naive CD8 cells lacked CD45RO and underwent positive selection for CCR7, leaving out terminally differentiated effector memory CD45RA+ cells. As to this clone: The target antigen is unknown.

Using immunoSEQ multiplex PCR, the repertoire was profiled, and TCRdb retains in-frame clones only, with some absent. This table has roughly 2 million clones, less than 95% appearing once. The origin of this receptor is a man aged 18 to 29 in good health. Input material: naive CD8+ T cells sorted from blood.

CDR3 DNA sequence: TGCGCCAGCAGCCGAGTCTTTGGCTTGGCTGGAAACACCATATATTTT. Translation: CASSRVFGLAGNTIYF. The chain uses TRBV4-1 and TRBJ1-3; D gene uncertain. V was pared by 4 bases and J by 2 bases, with 15 bases between. Germline CDR1 and CDR2: MGHRA and YSYEKL. CDR3 length: 16 amino acids.